The next 18 T cell receptor beta chains were all read from a single sample in a study of T cell clonality in common variable immunodeficiency. Findings and caveats of the study: Common variable immunodeficiency TCR beta sequences reportedly had fewer deletions and N-nucleotide insertions.

No cognate antigen is known for these TCRs. The assay was immunoSEQ multiplex PCR, and TCRdb's table has in-frame clones only and misses some. The sample is made up of approximately 18,000 clones, none counted only once. Sequencing was performed on peripheral blood mononuclear cells. Receptors originate from a human donor with common variable immunodeficiency.

Turning to this clone: The CDR3 end falls 3 residues outside the read, so it is completed with the germline J gene. V gene TRBV2 combines with J gene TRBJ2-5; D perhaps matches TRBD2 (6 bases). The CDR3 contains 15 residues. The ends were cut back, 6 bases at V and 1 base at J, with 15 bases in the middle. Germline values: CDR1 SNHLY, CDR2 FYNNEI. The sequenced part of the CDR3 DNA is TGTGCCAGCAGGCCGATCGGGGGAGGCCAAGAGACC. It is translated as CASRPIGGGQET. The whole CDR3 sequence reads CASRPIGGGQETQYF.

With respect to this clone: The CDR3 goes on 3 residues after the read ends, and that part is filled in from the germline J gene. This chain connects TRBV7-8 to TRBJ1-3, with 8 bases aligning to TRBD1. Trimming removed 2 bases from V and 0 bases from J; junction bases left unmatched: 6. Germline V gives CDR1 SGHVS, CDR2 FQNEAQ. This CDR3 is 17 amino acids long. CDR3 DNA, as far as it was read: TGTGCCAGCAGCTTACCCGGACAGGGCCTCTCTGGAAACACC. Translated: CASSLPGQGLSGNT. The entire CDR3 sequence reads CASSLPGQGLSGNTIYF.

As concerns this clone: With the read ending 3 residues before the CDR3 end, the germline J gene is used to fill in that end. J is TRBJ2-1 and V is TRBV7-2, with D hard to call. V was cut by 3 bases and J by 6 bases, with 9 bases left in between. This CDR3 is built from 13 residues. In germline, CDR1 is SGHTA, CDR2 FQGNSA. The chain's CDR3 is CASSLAGLNEQFF. The part of the CDR3 DNA that was read is TGTGCCAGCAGCTTGGCTGGTCTCAATGAG.

This clone has a count of ten or more. The observed sequence ends 3 residues before the CDR3 terminus, with the missing tail filled in from the germline J gene. The chain combines TRBV6-1 with TRBJ2-4, with D possibly TRBD1 on 6 matching bases. Per the germline V gene, CDR1 is MNHNS and CDR2 is SASEGT. The CDR3 runs 16 residues. Trimming removed 3 bases from V and 6 bases from J, with 18 bases in between. Incomplete CDR3 DNA: TGTGCCAGCAGTGAGGGGGCCTCTGGACGGGGAAACATT. Encoded protein: CASSEGASGRGNI. From start to end, the CDR3 is CASSEGASGRGNIQYF.

At least ten counts were recorded for this clone. The read finishes 3 residues shy of the CDR3 end, and the germline J gene is used to complete it. J is TRBJ2-7 and V is TRBV28, with TRBD1 matching over 7 bases. V was pared by 6 bases and J by 0 bases, with 5 bases of the junction left unmatched. There are 14 residues in the CDR3. Per germline, CDR1 MDHEN and CDR2 SYDVKM. The CDR3 protein is CASRSPGGSYEQYF. The CDR3 bases that were read are TGTGCCAGCAGATCACCAGGGGGCTCCTACGAG.

This clone was counted many times. Read coverage stops 3 residues before the CDR3 terminus; the germline J gene supplies the remainder. V gene TRBV30 combines with J gene TRBJ1-2; 7 positions agree with TRBD1. Germline loops: CDR1 GTSNPN, CDR2 SVGIG (reference sequence). CDR3 length: 12 residues. The DNA read from the CDR3 is TGTGCCTGGAGTGTAACAGGGGCCTAC. Protein sequence: CAWSVTGAY. The complete CDR3 protein is CAWSVTGAYYTF. The whole variable domain, remainder taken from reference TRBV30 and TRBJ1-2, is SQTIHQWPATLVQPVGSPLSLECTVEGTSNPNLYWYRQAAGRGLQLLFYSVGIGQISSEVPQNLSASRPQDRQFILSSKKLLLSDSGFYLCAWSVTGAYYTFGSGTRLTVV.

This clone was observed a handful of times. The part of the CDR3 DNA that was read is TGTGCCAGCAGCTTACACCTAAAGGGCTACGAG. Translated, it gives CASSLHLKGYE. The entire CDR3 reads CASSLHLKGYEQYF. The chain recombines TRBV7-2 with TRBJ2-7, with D unclear. The read gets to within 3 residues of the CDR3 end, and the germline J gene fills in the rest. The CDR3 sequence is 14 residues long. CDR1 and CDR2 (germline): SGHTA, FQGNSA. V lost 2 bases and J lost 3, with 11 bases in between.

This clone showed up many times. The DNA read from the CDR3 is TGTGCCAGCAGTTTACAGGGGTTGGGCACAGATACG. This translates into CASSLQGLGTDT. The complete CDR3 reads CASSLQGLGTDTQYF. The chain couples TRBV28 to TRBJ2-3; maybe TRBD1 (6 bases). The read ends 3 residues before the CDR3 terminus; that terminus is restored from the germline J gene. Germline V gene sequence: CDR1 MDHEN, CDR2 SYDVKM. This CDR3 comprises 15 residues. Trimming stripped 2 bases from V and 1 base from J, with 10 bases between.

A few counts support this clone. The read ends 3 residues before the CDR3 terminus; that terminus is restored from the germline J gene. The rearrangement links TRBV6-2 or TRBV6-3 to TRBJ2-6; unclear D gene. V shed 10 bases and J shed 0 bases, with 16 bases lying between them. Germline CDR1 and CDR2: MNHEY and SVGEGT. There are 16 residues in the CDR3. The CDR3 is CATLLFPGSGANVLTF. Partial CDR3 DNA: TGTGCCACGCTCCTCTTCCCGGGCTCTGGGGCCAACGTC.

About this clone itself: The read ends 3 residues shy of where the CDR3 ends; the end is completed using the germline J gene. This sequence joins TRBV19 and TRBJ1-4, with a weak D call TRBD1 (5 bases). V dropped 5 bases and J dropped 8 bases, with 15 bases sitting between them. Germline CDR1 reads LNHDA; CDR2 reads SQIVND (reference sequence). This CDR3 region has 14 residues. CDR3 bases read: TGTGCCAGTAGTTGGGCAGGGTTAGGAGAAAAA. Translating gives CASSWAGLGEK. The whole CDR3 region reads CASSWAGLGEKLFF.

This clone was observed a few times. The part of the CDR3 DNA that was read is TGTGCCAGCAGGGCGCCGGGACAGGGGTTCTCGAAGCCTGAA. It yields the protein CASRAPGQGFSKPE. The entire CDR3 protein reads CASRAPGQGFSKPEAFF. The rearrangement links TRBV2 to TRBJ1-1; 10 positions match TRBD1. The read finishes 3 residues shy of the CDR3 end, and the germline J gene is used to complete it. V dropped 6 bases and J dropped 6; count of bases not matched to a gene: 16. The CDR3 is made up of 17 amino acids. CDR1 is SNHLY and CDR2 is FYNNEI in the germline V gene.

This clone was counted only a few times. The read ends 3 residues shy of where the CDR3 ends; the end is completed using the germline J gene. The chain uses TRBV5-5 and TRBJ1-2; possible D gene TRBD1, 5 bases. Trimming stripped 4 bases from V and 5 bases from J, with 15 bases between. The length of the CDR3 is 14 residues. From germline, CDR1 is SGHKS and CDR2 YYEKEE (reference sequence). The CDR3 spells CASSLRQLTYGYTF. The sequenced part of the CDR3 DNA is TGTGCCAGCAGCCTTCGACAGTTAACATATGGC.

Concerning this clone: The CDR3 end falls 3 residues outside the read, so it is completed with the germline J gene. J is TRBJ1-1 and V is TRBV18; no clear D. Germline CDR1 and CDR2: KGHSH and LQKENI. The CDR3 contains 10 residues. V lost 8 bases and J lost 3, with 4 bases in between. CDR3 bases read: TGTGCCAGCAGGGACACTGAA. Its protein product is CASRDTE. The full CDR3 reads CASRDTEAFF.

This clone ranks as medium-sized. The CDR3 end is not reached by the read, which stops 3 residues before it; the germline J gene fills it in. V gene TRBV30 combines with J gene TRBJ2-1, with TRBD1 identical over 9 bases. Trimming cost V 2 bases and J 0 bases; bases outside gene matches: 2. CDR3 size: 15 residues. Germline CDR1 and CDR2: GTSNPN and SVGIG (reference sequence). The CDR3 bases that were read are TGTGCCTGGAGTCCGGGACAGGGCTCCTACAATGAG. It is translated as CAWSPGQGSYNE. Given in full, the CDR3 is CAWSPGQGSYNEQFF.

There are many counts of this clone. Sequencing ends 3 residues short of the CDR3 end; the germline J gene provides the rest. The chain couples TRBV18 to TRBJ2-2; D is possibly TRBD2 (6 bases). The V end was cut by 9 bases, the J end by 5 bases, with 10 bases between. The germline CDR1 and CDR2 sequences are KGHSH and LQKENI. CDR3 length: 12 amino acids. The covered CDR3 bases are TGTGCCAGTGAGCGGGTTACCGGGGAG. This encodes CASERVTGE. In full, the CDR3 is CASERVTGELFF.

The sample holds many counts of this clone. The read ends 3 residues shy of where the CDR3 ends; the end is completed using the germline J gene. The gene calls are TRBV18 and TRBJ1-4; 7 bases are a match to TRBD1. The CDR3 contains 16 residues. CDR1 and CDR2 (germline): KGHSH, LQKENI. The sequenced CDR3 bases are TGTGCCAGCTCTCCCCGCGACAGGGACACGACGGAGAAA. It is translated as CASSPRDRDTTEK. The whole CDR3 is CASSPRDRDTTEKLFF.

This clone has just a few counts. From the germline J gene comes the end of the CDR3, since the read stops 3 residues before it. This chain uses TRBV6-1 with TRBJ2-3; D possibly corresponds to TRBD2 (6 bases). Looked up from germline, CDR1 is MNHNS and CDR2 is SASEGT. Trimming cost V 4 bases and J 0 bases, with 11 bases left between them. The CDR3 sequence is 15 residues long. The CDR3 DNA, read in part, is TGTGCCAGCAGTGTCATGGCGGGGAGCACAGATACG. It is translated as CASSVMAGSTDT. The whole CDR3 protein reads CASSVMAGSTDTQYF.

This clone has ten or more counts. The CDR3 goes on 3 residues after the read ends, and that part is filled in from the germline J gene. The rearrangement uses TRBV5-1 and TRBJ2-3; 13 nucleotides agree with TRBD2. CDR3 length equals 16 residues. The ends lost 4 bases at V and 2 bases at J; junction bases unmatched: 4. Germline CDR1 reads SGHRS; CDR2 reads YFSETQ. The CDR3 sequence is CASSGGTSGITDTQYF. The CDR3 DNA, read in part, is TGCGCCAGCAGCGGGGGGACTAGCGGGATCACAGATACG.